This TCR beta chain was found in a study of shared clonotypes between healthy human individuals. The overall study: Donors were a couple of women and a few men aged 18 to 49. Study-wide results and caveats: Generation probabilities of non-shared clonotypes were lower (relative to those shared by all four donors). Across four donors, naive CD4 shared around 5.4%, naive CD8 over 3%, memory CD4 2% to 2.5%, memory CD8 about 0.4%.

Trimming took off 2 bases at V and 3 bases at J, with 5 bases between the two ends. Germline-derived CDR1 and CDR2 are SGHTA and FQGTGA. The CDR3 consists of 13 residues. The assay was immunoSEQ multiplex PCR, and TCRdb's table has in-frame clones only and misses some. In the table there are over a million clones, 75% to 85% of which are singletons. This clone was found a few times. What it binds is unknown. The chain joins TRBV7-3 to TRBJ2-1; the D is unclear. This TCR was sampled from a man aged 18-30 years in good health. Some clones in this sample may be carry-over from other donors' samples. Sample: memory CD4+ T cells from PBMCs. As for subset: CD45RA-negative fraction. DNA of the CDR3: TGTGCCAGCAGCTTACTAAACTACAATGAGCAGTTCTTC. It codes for CASSLLNYNEQFF.